The clone carrying this TCR beta chain was detected only once. Its target is unknown. This sample is drawn from a study of graft-versus-host responses after intestinal transplantation. Turning to the study itself: Every one of the recipients received anti-thymocyte globulin induction and afterwards took tacrolimus and steroids for roughly 3 years. Findings and caveats of the study: With peak circulating GvH clone levels came an association with early post-transplant HvG declines. Ileal or blood samples showed some GvH clones first, and such clones were also found in recipient marrow.

Profiled with immunoSEQ multiplex PCR; TCRdb holds only in-frame clones, not every one. Counted here are roughly 46,000 clones, 85% to 95% occurring once; the ten biggest clones make up more than 4.5%. The clonotype comes from a human patient who received an intestinal transplant, so some T cells may come from the graft donor. The material was PBMCs, obtained about 800 days after a first intestinal transplant, on the day of a second.

Here the CDR3 reads CAWTGAKNIQYF. CDR3 in DNA: TGTGCCTGGACGGGTGCCAAAAACATTCAGTACTTC. The chain recombines TRBV30 with TRBJ2-4; D is unresolved. Germline-derived CDR1 and CDR2 are GTSNPN and SVGIG (reference sequence). The V end lost 4 bases, the J end lost 1 base, and 5 bases lay between the germline ends. The length of the CDR3 is 12 residues. The entire variable domain, with the rest obtained from reference TRBV30 and TRBJ2-4, is as follows: SQTIHQWPATLVQPVGSPLSLECTVEGTSNPNLYWYRQAAGRGLQLLFYSVGIGQISSEVPQNLSASRPQDRQFILSSKKLLLSDSGFYLCAWTGAKNIQYFGAGTRLSVL.